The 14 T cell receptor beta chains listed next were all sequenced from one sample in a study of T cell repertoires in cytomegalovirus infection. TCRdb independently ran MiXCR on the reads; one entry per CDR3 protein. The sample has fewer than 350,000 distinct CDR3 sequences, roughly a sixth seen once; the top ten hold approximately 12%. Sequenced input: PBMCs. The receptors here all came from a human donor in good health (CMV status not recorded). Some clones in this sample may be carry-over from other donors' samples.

The CDR3 DNA reads TGTGCCAGTAGTATTAGTCAGGGGAATCAGCCCCAGCATTTT. It codes for CASSISQGNQPQHF. The chain links TRBV19 to TRBJ1-5, with D tentatively TRBD1 (6 bases). The V end was cut by 3 bases, the J end by 4 bases, with 10 bases between. Germline V gene lookup returns CDR1 LNHDA and CDR2 SQIVND (reference sequence). The length of the CDR3 is 14 residues. Filled out from reference TRBV19 and TRBJ1-5, the complete variable domain reads DGGITQSPKYLFRKEGQNVTLSCEQNLNHDAMYWYRQDPGQGLRLIYYSQIVNDFQKGDIAEGYSVSREKKESFPLTVTSAQKNPTAFYLCASSISQGNQPQHFGDGTRLSIL.

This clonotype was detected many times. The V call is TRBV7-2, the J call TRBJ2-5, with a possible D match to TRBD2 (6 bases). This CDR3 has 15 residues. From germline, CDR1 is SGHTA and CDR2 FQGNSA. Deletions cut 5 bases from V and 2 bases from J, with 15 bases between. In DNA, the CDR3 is TGTGCCAGCAGCATAATACTGGGACTTCAAGAGACCCAGTACTTC. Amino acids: CASSIILGLQETQYF.

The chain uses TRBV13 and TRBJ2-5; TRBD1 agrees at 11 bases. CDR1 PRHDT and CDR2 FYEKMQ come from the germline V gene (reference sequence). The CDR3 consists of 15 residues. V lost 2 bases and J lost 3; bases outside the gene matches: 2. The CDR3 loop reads CASSLRTGGEETQYF. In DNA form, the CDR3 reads TGTGCCAGCAGCTTACGGACAGGGGGCGAAGAGACCCAGTACTTC.

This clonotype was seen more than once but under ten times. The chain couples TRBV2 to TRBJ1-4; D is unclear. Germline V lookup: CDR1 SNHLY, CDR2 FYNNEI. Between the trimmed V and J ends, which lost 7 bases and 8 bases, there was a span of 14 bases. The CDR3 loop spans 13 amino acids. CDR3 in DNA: TGTGCCAGCATTATGATTGAGAGGGAAAAACTGTTTTTT. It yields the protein CASIMIEREKLFF. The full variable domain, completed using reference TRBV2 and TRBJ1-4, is EPEVTQTPSHQVTQMGQEVILRCVPISNHLYFYWYRQILGQKVEFLVSFYNNEISEKSEIFDDQFSVERPDGSNFTLKIRSTKLEDSAMYFCASIMIEREKLFFGSGTQLSVL.

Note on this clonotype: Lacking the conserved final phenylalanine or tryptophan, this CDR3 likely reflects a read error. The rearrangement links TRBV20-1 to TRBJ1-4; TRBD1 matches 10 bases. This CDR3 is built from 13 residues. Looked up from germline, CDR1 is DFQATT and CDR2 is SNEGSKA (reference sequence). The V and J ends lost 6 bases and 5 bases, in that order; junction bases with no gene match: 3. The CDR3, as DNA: TGCAGTGCAAAGACAGGGGGCAATGAAAAACTGTTTCTT. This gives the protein CSAKTGGNEKLFL.

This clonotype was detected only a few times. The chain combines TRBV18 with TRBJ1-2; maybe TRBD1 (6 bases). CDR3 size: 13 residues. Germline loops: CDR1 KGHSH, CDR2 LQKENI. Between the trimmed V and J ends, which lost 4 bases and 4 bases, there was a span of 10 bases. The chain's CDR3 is CASSLGDIYGYTF. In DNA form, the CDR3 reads TGTGCCAGCTCACTGGGGGACATCTATGGCTACACCTTC.

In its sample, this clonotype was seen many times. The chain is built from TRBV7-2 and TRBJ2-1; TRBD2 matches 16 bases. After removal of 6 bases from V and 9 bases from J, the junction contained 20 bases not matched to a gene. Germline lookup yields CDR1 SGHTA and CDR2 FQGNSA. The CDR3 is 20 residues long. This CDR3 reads CASSSRGSGLAGGRIFEQFF. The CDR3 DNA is TGTGCCAGCAGTTCGAGGGGATCGGGACTAGCGGGGGGGCGAATATTTGAGCAGTTCTTC.

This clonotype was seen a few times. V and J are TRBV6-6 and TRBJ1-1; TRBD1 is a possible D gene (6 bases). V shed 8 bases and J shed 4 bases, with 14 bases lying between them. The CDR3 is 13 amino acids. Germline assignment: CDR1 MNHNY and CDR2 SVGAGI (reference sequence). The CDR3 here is CASALRGPTEAFF. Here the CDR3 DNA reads TGTGCCAGCGCCCTCAGGGGACCCACTGAAGCTTTCTTT.

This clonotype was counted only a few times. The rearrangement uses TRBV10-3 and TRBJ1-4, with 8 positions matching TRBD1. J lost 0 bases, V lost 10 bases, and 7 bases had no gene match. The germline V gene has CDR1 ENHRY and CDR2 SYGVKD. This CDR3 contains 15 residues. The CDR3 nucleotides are TGTGCCACCGCAGACAGGGGTGCAACTAATGAAAAACTGTTTTTT. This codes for CATADRGATNEKLFF.

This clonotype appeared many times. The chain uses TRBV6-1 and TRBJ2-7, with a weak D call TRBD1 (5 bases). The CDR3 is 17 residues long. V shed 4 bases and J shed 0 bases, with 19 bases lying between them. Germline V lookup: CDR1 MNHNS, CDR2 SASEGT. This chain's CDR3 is CASSGWGKAESSYEQYF. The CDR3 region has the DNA TGTGCCAGCAGTGGTTGGGGCAAGGCCGAATCCTCCTACGAGCAGTACTTC.

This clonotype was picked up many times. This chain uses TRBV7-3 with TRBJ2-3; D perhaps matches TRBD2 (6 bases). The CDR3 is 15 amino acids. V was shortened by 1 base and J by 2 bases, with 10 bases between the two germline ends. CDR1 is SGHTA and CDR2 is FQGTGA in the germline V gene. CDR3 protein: CASSLIGGTTDTQYF. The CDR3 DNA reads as TGTGCCAGCAGCTTAATTGGGGGGACCACAGATACGCAGTATTTT.

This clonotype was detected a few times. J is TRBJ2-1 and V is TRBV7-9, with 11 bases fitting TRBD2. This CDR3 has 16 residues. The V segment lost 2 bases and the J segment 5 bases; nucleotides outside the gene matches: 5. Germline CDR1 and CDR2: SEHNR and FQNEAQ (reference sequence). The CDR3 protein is CASSLSGTSGDNEQFF. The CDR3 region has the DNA TGTGCCAGCAGCTTATCAGGGACTAGCGGAGACAATGAGCAGTTCTTC.

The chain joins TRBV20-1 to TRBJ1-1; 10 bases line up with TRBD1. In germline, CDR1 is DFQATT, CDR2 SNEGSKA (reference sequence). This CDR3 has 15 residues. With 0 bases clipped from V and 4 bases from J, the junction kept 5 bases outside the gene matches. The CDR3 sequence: CSARDDRGPVTEAFF. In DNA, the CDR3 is TGCAGTGCTAGAGATGACAGGGGGCCGGTCACTGAAGCTTTCTTT.

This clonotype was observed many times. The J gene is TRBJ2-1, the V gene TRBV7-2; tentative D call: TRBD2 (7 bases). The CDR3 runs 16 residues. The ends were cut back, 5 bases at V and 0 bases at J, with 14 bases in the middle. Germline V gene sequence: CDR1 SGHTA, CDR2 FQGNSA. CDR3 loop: CASSERDIPSYNEQFF. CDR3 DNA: TGTGCCAGCAGCGAGCGGGACATACCCTCCTACAATGAGCAGTTCTTC.